This TCR beta chain was sequenced for a study of post-analysis software for immune sequencing data. Study at large: Disease trajectories encompassed relapsing-remitting, secondary progressive and progressive-relapsing multiple sclerosis. Regarding the study as a whole: Pronounced co-clustering by F measure was evident among identically batched samples. Five or six TRBV segments were significantly more frequent in patients than in controls. TRBV5-6, TRBV5-1 and TRBV20-1 were among these segments. Normalized Chao1 diversity in multiple sclerosis patients fell significantly below that of controls.

As concerns this clonotype: Antigen: not known. Being one base from a much bigger clone, this may be a read error.

Incorporated into the TCR beta cDNA libraries were unique molecular identifiers, which served to reduce PCR and sequencing biases. Input of roughly 0.9 to 11 million T cells yielded roughly 0.5 million cDNA molecules. MiXCR, run by TCRdb on the PCR reads, gives a single entry per CDR3 protein. The table includes some 800,000 distinct CDR3 sequences, around 42% detected once. The CDR3 is made up of 11 amino acids. Sequencing was carried out using blood. The clonotype originates from a girl between 5 and 17 years old with multiple sclerosis. This sequence joins TRBV21-1 and TRBJ2-3; TRBD2 was called by the table and not checked on the DNA. TRBV21-1 is termed a pseudogene. CDR3 residues: CASREADTQYF. Here the CDR3 DNA reads TGTGCCAGCAGGGAGGCGGATACGCAGTATTTT.